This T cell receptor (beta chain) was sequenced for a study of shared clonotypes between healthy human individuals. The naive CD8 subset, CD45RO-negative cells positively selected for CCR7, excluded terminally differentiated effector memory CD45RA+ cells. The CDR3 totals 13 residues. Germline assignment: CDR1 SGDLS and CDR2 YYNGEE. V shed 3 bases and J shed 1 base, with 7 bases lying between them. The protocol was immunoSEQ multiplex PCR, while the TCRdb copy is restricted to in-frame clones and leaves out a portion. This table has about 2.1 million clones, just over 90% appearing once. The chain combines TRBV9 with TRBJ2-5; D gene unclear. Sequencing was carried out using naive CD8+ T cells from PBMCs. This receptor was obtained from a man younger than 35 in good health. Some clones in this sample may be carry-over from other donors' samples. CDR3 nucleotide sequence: TGTGCCAGCAGCGATGGGGTCCAAGAGACCCAGTACTTC. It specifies CASSDGVQETQYF.